These T cell receptor beta chains were read from a single sample in a study of T cell repertoires in cytomegalovirus infection. For these receptors, no antigen is known. TCRdb used MiXCR to reprocess the reads, holding one entry per CDR3 protein. The table has around 900,000 distinct CDR3 sequences, approximately 30% seen once. The starting material was cultured CD8+ T cells from PBMCs, obtained from culture after CMV antigen stimulation. These receptor sequences come from a human donor in good health (CMV status not recorded). Some clones in this sample may be carry-over from other donors' samples. CDR3s include the opening cysteine and the closing phenylalanine or tryptophan. The D gene is left open where the match is weak. Clone size is given for some rows only: seen once, a few or many times, or a class if the clone is expanded.

d_call,j_call,clone_size,v_call,cdr3_nt,cdr3_aa
NA,TRBJ2-7,few,TRBV7-6,TGTGCCAGCAGCCCTGGGTGGGAGCAGTACTTC,CASSPGWEQYF
NA,TRBJ2-1,NA,TRBV9,TGTGCCAGCAGCGTGCAGGGTTCTGGGGAGCAGTTCTTC,CASSVQGSGEQFF
NA,TRBJ2-2,few,TRBV6-4,TGTGCCAGCAGTGACAGTTTGGGTCACCGGGAGCTGTTTTTT,CASSDSLGHRELFF
TRBD1,TRBJ2-7,few,TRBV2,TGTGCCAGCAGTCTTGGACAGGGGGCCGGCGAGCAGTACTTC,CASSLGQGAGEQYF
TRBD1,TRBJ1-5,NA,TRBV2,TGTGCCAGCGGGGACAGTTATAGCAATCAGCCCCAGCATTTT,CASGDSYSNQPQHF
TRBD2,TRBJ2-1,few,TRBV27,TGTGCCAGCACGGGGGGTCACTCCTACAATGAGCAGTTCTTC,CASTGGHSYNEQFF
NA,TRBJ2-2,NA,TRBV19,TGTGCCAGTAGTATTACGGCGGGGACCGGGAACACCGGGGAGCTGTTTTTT,CASSITAGTGNTGELFF
TRBD2,TRBJ2-1,NA,TRBV4-1,TGCGCCAGCAGCCAAGCAGGAACCCCGGGAGGAAACAATGAGCAGTTCTTC,CASSQAGTPGGNNEQFF
TRBD1,TRBJ2-1,NA,TRBV7-2,TGTGCCAACAGCTTCGGGACAGGGGTTGCCGATGAGCAGTTCTTC,CANSFGTGVADEQFF
NA,TRBJ1-2,NA,TRBV4-1,TGCGCCAGCAGCCAGTCCTCCTTAGGGGGGTATGGCTACACCTTC,CASSQSSLGGYGYTF
TRBD1,TRBJ2-5,once,TRBV5-5,TGTGCCAGCAGCTTGGTCGTCAGGGGGTACGTCAATTTCGAGACCCAGTACTTC,CASSLVVRGYVNFETQYF
NA,TRBJ2-5,NA,TRBV7-6,TGTGCCAGCAGCTTATGGGTCCCGGGACACCCTCGTCGAAAGACCCAGTACTTC,CASSLWVPGHPRRKTQYF
TRBD1,TRBJ2-3,few,TRBV4-3,TGCGCCAGCAGCCACTTTCCCCCGACAGGGCCCGTCACAGATACGCAGTATTTT,CASSHFPPTGPVTDTQYF
NA,TRBJ2-3,NA,TRBV7-2,TGTGCCAGCACCGGGGACTTCACAGATACGAAGTATTTT,CASTGDFTDTKYF
NA,TRBJ2-2,NA,TRBV4-1,TGCGCCAGCAGCCAAGTTTTAGGGGACACCGGGGAGCTGTTTTTT,CASSQVLGDTGELFF
TRBD1,TRBJ2-2,NA,TRBV7-8,TGTGCCAGCAGCAAGACCGGGACAGACACCGGGGAGCTGTTTTTT,CASSKTGTDTGELFF
TRBD2,TRBJ2-1,NA,TRBV15,TGTGCCACCAGCAGAGGCCCCATGAGCGGGGGGTATTACAATGAGCAGTTCTTC,CATSRGPMSGGYYNEQFF
NA,TRBJ2-5,few,TRBV27,TGTGCCAGCAGTCACGAGGTCCGGGAGACCCAGTACTTC,CASSHEVRETQYF
TRBD1,TRBJ2-1,NA,TRBV27,TGTGCCAGCTCGACAGGGCCGAATGAGCAGTTCTTC,CASSTGPNEQFF
TRBD2,TRBJ2-1,NA,TRBV11-3,TGTGCCAGCAGCTCGCCGGTAGCGGGGGGAGGAAACAATGAGCAGTTCTTC,CASSSPVAGGGNNEQFF
NA,TRBJ1-3,NA,TRBV10-3,TGTGCCATCAGTGAAAGATCGAGCTCTGGAAACACCATATATTTT,CAISERSSSGNTIYF
NA,TRBJ2-3,many,TRBV4-1,TGTGCCAGCTCCCAGGAGGGGGGCACAGATACGCAGTATTTT,CASSQEGGTDTQYF
TRBD1,TRBJ1-3,few,TRBV12-3/TRBV12-4,TGTGCCTACCGGGACAGCCGAAACACCATATATTTT,CAYRDSRNTIYF
NA,TRBJ1-4,NA,TRBV27,TGTGCCAGCAGCTCCTCACCGAATGAAAAACTGTTTTTT,CASSSSPNEKLFF
TRBD2,TRBJ2-3,few,TRBV29-1,TGCAGCGTCCCCTCCACTAGCGGGGGGGGGATGGATACGCAGTATTTT,CSVPSTSGGGMDTQYF
TRBD1,TRBJ2-5,NA,TRBV7-9,TGTGCCAGCAGCTTAGGCTCCTATACAGGGGGAGAGACCCAGTACTTC,CASSLGSYTGGETQYF